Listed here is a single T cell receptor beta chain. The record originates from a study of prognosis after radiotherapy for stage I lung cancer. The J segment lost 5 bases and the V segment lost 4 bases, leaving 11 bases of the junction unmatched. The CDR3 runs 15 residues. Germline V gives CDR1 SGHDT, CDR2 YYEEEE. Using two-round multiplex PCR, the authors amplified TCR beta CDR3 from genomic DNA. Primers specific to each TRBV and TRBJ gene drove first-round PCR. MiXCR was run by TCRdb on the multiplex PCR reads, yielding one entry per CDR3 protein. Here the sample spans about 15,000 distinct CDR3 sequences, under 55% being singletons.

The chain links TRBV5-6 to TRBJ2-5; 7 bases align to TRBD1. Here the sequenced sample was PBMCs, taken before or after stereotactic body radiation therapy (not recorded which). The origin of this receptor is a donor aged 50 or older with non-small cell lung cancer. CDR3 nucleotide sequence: TGTGCCAGCAGCCATAGATCTAGGGGGCCGGAGACCCAGTACTTC. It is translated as CASSHRSRGPETQYF.